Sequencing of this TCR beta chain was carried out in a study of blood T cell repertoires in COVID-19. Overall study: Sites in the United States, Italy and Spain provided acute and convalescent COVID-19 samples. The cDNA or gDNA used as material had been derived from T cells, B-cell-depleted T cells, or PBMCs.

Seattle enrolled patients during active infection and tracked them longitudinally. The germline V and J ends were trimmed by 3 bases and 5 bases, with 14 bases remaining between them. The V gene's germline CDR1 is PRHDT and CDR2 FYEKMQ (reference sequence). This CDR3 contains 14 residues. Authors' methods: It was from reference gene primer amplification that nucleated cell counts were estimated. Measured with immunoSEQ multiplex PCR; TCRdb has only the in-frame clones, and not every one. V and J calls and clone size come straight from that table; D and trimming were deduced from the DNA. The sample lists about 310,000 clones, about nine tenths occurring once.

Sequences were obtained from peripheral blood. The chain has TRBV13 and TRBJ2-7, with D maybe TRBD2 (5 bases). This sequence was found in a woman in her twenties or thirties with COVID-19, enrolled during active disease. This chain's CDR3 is CASSLQRSPHEQYF. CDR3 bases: TGTGCCAGCAGCTTGCAGCGGAGCCCCCACGAGCAGTACTTC.